This T cell receptor beta chain was sequenced for a study of radiation and T cells in renal cell carcinoma. TCRdb's table, derived via immunoSEQ multiplex PCR, lists solely in-frame clones and lacks some. Here the sample spans about 64,000 clones, 65% to 80% being singletons. As to time point: blood 4 weeks post-SBRT, at nephrectomy. Treatment given: 15 Gy SBRT to primary tumor, nephrectomy 4 weeks later. This CDR3 region has 18 residues. Trimming cost V 4 bases and J 4 bases; bases outside gene matches: 16. Germline values: CDR1 SQVTM, CDR2 ANQGSEA. The sample here was blood, taken from a patient whose treatment included radiotherapy and nephrectomy. This rearrangement joins TRBV29-1 to TRBJ2-5; 12 bases are shared with TRBD2. The TCR comes from a man in his sixties with renal cell carcinoma. CDR3 nucleotide sequence: TGCAGCGTTGTTTCCCTGAGGACTAGCGGGGCCGGGGGAGAGACCCAGTACTTC. Translated: CSVVSLRTSGAGGETQYF.